The 14 T cell receptor beta chains presented below share a single source sample, sequenced in a study of blood T cell repertoires in COVID-19. Data came from immunoSEQ multiplex PCR; TCRdb stores just in-frame clones and leaves some out. The data hold under 300,000 clones, with approximately 91% observed a single time. The sample consisted of peripheral blood. The source of these receptors is a man in his fifties or sixties with acute or convalescent COVID-19.

The gene calls are TRBV3-1 (or the pseudogene TRBV3-2) and TRBJ1-5; the match to TRBD1 covers 9 bases. The germline V gene encodes CDR1 LGHDT and CDR2 YNNKEL (reference sequence). This CDR3 is built from 15 residues. J lost 2 bases, V lost 5 bases, and 4 bases had no gene match. This CDR3 is CASSRGQGRNQPQHF. Here the CDR3 DNA reads TGTGCCAGCAGCAGGGGACAGGGACGCAATCAGCCCCAGCATTTT.

The J gene is TRBJ1-5, the V gene TRBV7-6; D gene unclear. Trimming took 1 base from V and 7 from J, leaving 14 bases between them. CDR3 length: 15 residues. The V gene's germline CDR1 is SGHVS and CDR2 FNYEAQ. CDR3 in amino acids: CASSLGFGEGQPQHF. The CDR3 DNA reads as TGTGCCAGCAGCTTAGGGTTCGGCGAGGGCCAGCCCCAGCATTTT.

This chain connects TRBV6-5 to TRBJ2-7; the match to TRBD1 covers 10 bases. Germline CDR1 is MNHEY and CDR2 is SVGAGI. The CDR3 length is 13 residues. After removal of 7 bases from V and 3 bases from J, the junction contained 3 bases not matched to a gene. CDR3 in amino acids: CASMGTGVYEQYF. For the CDR3, the DNA is TGTGCCAGCATGGGGACAGGGGTCTACGAGCAGTACTTC.

The chain joins TRBV11-3 to TRBJ2-1; TRBD2 agrees at 10 bases. The trim removed 0 bases at V and 9 bases at J, leaving 11 bases unmatched. The V gene's germline CDR1 is SGHNT and CDR2 YENEEA. CDR3 length: 17 amino acids. The CDR3 DNA follows: TGTGCCAGCAGCTTAGATCCGGAGCGGGGGGGCGTGGGTGAGCAGTTCTTC. Protein sequence: CASSLDPERGGVGEQFF.

This chain links TRBV5-4 with TRBJ1-1; weak D call: TRBD1 (6 bases). V was clipped by 2 bases and J by 1 base, with 12 bases between them. Per the germline V gene, CDR1 is SGHNT and CDR2 is YYREEE (reference sequence). The length of the CDR3 is 15 residues. CDR3 DNA: TGTGCCAGCAGCTTTATCTGGACAGCGAACACTGAAGCTTTCTTT. This codes for CASSFIWTANTEAFF.

This chain joins TRBV10-2 and TRBJ1-5; D not resolved. The CDR3 consists of 14 residues. The V end was cut by 5 bases, the J end by 3 bases, with 11 bases between. The germline CDR1 and CDR2 sequences are WSHSY and SAAADI. As DNA, the CDR3 is TGCGCCAGCAGTCGTAGTGTCCCCAATCAGCCCCAGCATTTT. Translating gives CASSRSVPNQPQHF.

The J gene is TRBJ2-4, the V gene TRBV10-3, with TRBD1 as a possible D gene (5 bases). The CDR3 has 14 amino acids. In germline, CDR1 is ENHRY, CDR2 SYGVKD. Trimming removed 2 bases at V and 6 bases at J, with 11 bases between. The chain's CDR3 is CAISERQPGNIQYF. CDR3 sequence (DNA): TGTGCCATCAGTGAGCGACAGCCGGGAAACATTCAGTACTTC.

The CDR3 loop reads CASSMRGATEPQHF. In DNA form, the CDR3 reads TGTGCCAGTAGTATGCGGGGGGCAACGGAGCCCCAGCATTTT. V is TRBV19 and J is TRBJ1-5, with D perhaps TRBD1 (6 bases). The CDR3 is 14 residues long. V was shortened by 3 bases and J by 8 bases, with 14 bases between the two germline ends. Germline-derived CDR1 and CDR2 are LNHDA and SQIVND (reference sequence).

The rearrangement uses TRBV4-1 and TRBJ1-1; 11 bases match TRBD1. J was trimmed by 0 bases and V by 3 bases; bases with no gene match: 6. Germline CDR1 and CDR2: MGHRA and YSYEKL. The CDR3 has 17 residues. The chain's CDR3 is CASSQRTGGIMNTEAFF. The CDR3 nucleotides read TGCGCCAGCAGCCAGAGGACAGGGGGCATAATGAACACTGAAGCTTTCTTT.

The chain joins TRBV5-8 to TRBJ1-1; D is unresolved. V lost 0 bases to trimming and J lost 5 bases, with 17 bases between them. Per germline, CDR1 SGHTS and CDR2 YDEGEE. The CDR3 length is 16 residues. CDR3: CASSLEVGEVGTEAFF. CDR3 nucleotides: TGTGCCAGCAGCTTGGAAGTCGGGGAGGTAGGAACTGAAGCTTTCTTT. Combining the CDR3 with reference TRBV5-8 and TRBJ1-1 gives the whole variable domain EAGVTQSPTHLIKTRGQQATLRCSPISGHTSVYWYQQALGLGLQFLLWYDEGEERNRGNFPPRFSGRQFPNYSSELNVNALELEDSALYLCASSLEVGEVGTEAFFGQGTRLTVV.

The rearrangement joins TRBV19 to TRBJ1-2; TRBD1 agrees at 10 bases. V dropped 1 base and J dropped 6; count of bases not matched to a gene: 5. Per the germline V gene, CDR1 is LNHDA and CDR2 is SQIVND (reference sequence). The CDR3 spans 15 residues. The CDR3 is CASSIVGTGANGYTF. The CDR3 DNA reads as TGTGCCAGTAGTATAGTTGGGACAGGGGCTAATGGCTACACCTTC.

V usage is TRBV28 and J usage is TRBJ2-7; D may be TRBD2 (7 bases). Germline V gene sequence: CDR1 MDHEN, CDR2 SYDVKM. V was trimmed by 3 bases and J by 2 bases, leaving 23 bases between them. The CDR3 length is 18 residues. The CDR3 spells CASSFVFSLRGAAYEQYF. The DNA of the CDR3 is TGTGCCAGCAGTTTTGTATTCTCCCTACGGGGGGCCGCCTACGAGCAGTACTTC.

The chain carries TRBV14 and TRBJ1-4; maybe TRBD1 (5 bases). This CDR3 is 15 amino acids long. V lost 1 base, J lost 2 bases, and 8 bases lay in between. Germline V CDR1 and CDR2: SGHDN, FVKESK. This chain's CDR3 is CASSQVGGTNEKLFF. The CDR3 bases are TGTGCCAGCAGCCAAGTGGGGGGTACTAATGAAAAACTGTTTTTT.

CDR3 bases: TGTGCCAGCAGCGTAGTTGGGGGGATGAACACTGAAGCTTTCTTT. This encodes CASSVVGGMNTEAFF. The rearrangement uses TRBV9 and TRBJ1-1; weak D call: TRBD1 (5 bases). This CDR3 contains 15 residues. The V end lost 0 bases, the J end lost 0 bases, and 9 bases lay between the germline ends. Germline lookup yields CDR1 SGDLS and CDR2 YYNGEE.